The present TCR beta chain was sequenced within a study of blood T cell repertoires in COVID-19. The CDR3 contains 17 residues. The junction had 9 bases not matched to a gene; V was cut back by 7 bases and J by 2 bases. CDR1 and CDR2 (germline): MNHEY, SVGEGT. The assay was immunoSEQ multiplex PCR, and TCRdb's table has in-frame clones only and misses some. The sample shows about 220,000 clones, 82% of them seen only once. J is TRBJ2-3 and V is TRBV6-2 or TRBV6-3; 13 nucleotides match TRBD2. The receptor was isolated from an older woman who had recovered from COVID-19. The specimen sequenced was PBMCs or T cells enriched from blood (not recorded which). The CDR3 region is CASTPTSGGGSTDTQYF. CDR3 bases: TGTGCCAGCACCCCTACTAGCGGGGGGGGGTCCACAGATACGCAGTATTTT.